This T cell receptor beta chain derives from a study of T cell changes during pregnancy in multiple sclerosis. Using immunoSEQ multiplex PCR, the repertoire was profiled, and TCRdb retains in-frame clones only, with some absent. The sample consists of about 62,000 clones, about nine tenths of them appearing once. This CDR3 region has 15 residues. J was trimmed by 4 bases and V by 0 bases; bases with no gene match: 6. Germline-derived CDR1 and CDR2 are MNHEY and SVGAGI. The chain employs TRBV6-5 and TRBJ2-7; 7 bases map to TRBD2. Sequences were derived from peripheral blood, sampled in the first trimester of pregnancy. The source is a female donor with multiple sclerosis, enrolled in a pregnancy study. Written as DNA, the CDR3 is TGTGCCAGCAGTTACTCCTGGGGAGGGCAATACGAGCAGTACTTC. Its translation: CASSYSWGGQYEQYF.